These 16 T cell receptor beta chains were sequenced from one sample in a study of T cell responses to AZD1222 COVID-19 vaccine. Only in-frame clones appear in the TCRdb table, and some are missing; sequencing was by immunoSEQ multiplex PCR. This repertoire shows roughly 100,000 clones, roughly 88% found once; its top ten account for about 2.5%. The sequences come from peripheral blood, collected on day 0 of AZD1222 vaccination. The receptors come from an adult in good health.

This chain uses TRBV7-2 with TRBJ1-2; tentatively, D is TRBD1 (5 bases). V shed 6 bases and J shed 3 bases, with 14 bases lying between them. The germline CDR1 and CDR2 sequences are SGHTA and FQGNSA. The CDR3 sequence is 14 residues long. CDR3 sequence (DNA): TGTGCCAGCAGTTTGGGGGAGGGTTACTATGGCTACACCTTC. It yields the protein CASSLGEGYYGYTF.

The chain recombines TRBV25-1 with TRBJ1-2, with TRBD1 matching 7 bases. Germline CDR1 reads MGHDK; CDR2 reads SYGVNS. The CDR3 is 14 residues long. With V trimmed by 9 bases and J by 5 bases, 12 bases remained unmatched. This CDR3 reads CASLETDREYGYTF. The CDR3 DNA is TGTGCCAGTTTGGAAACAGACAGGGAGTATGGCTACACCTTC.

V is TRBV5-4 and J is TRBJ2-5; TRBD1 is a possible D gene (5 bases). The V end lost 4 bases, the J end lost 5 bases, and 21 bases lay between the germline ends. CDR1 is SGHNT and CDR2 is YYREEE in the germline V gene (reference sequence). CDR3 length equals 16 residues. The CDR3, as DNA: TGTGCCAGCAGCGGCGGTCAGGGCCGGGTGGGGGAGACCCAGTACTTC. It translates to CASSGGQGRVGETQYF.

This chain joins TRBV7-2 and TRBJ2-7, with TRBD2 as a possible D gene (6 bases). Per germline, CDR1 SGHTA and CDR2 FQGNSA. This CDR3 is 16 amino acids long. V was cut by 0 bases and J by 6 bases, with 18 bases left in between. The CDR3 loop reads CASSLAGGLSGTEQYF. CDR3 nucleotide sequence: TGTGCCAGCAGCTTAGCGGGGGGATTATCTGGGACCGAGCAGTACTTC.

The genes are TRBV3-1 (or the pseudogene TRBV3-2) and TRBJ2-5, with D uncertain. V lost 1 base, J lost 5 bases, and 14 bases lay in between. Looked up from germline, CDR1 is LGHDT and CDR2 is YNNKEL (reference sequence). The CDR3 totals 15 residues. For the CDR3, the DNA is TGTGCCAGCAGCCAAGTGAGCCTTCTTAGCGAGACCCAGTACTTC. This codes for CASSQVSLLSETQYF.

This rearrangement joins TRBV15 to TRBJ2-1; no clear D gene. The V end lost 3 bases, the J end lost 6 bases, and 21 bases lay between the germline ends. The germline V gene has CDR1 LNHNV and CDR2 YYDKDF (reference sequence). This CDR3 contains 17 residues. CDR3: CATSRGLGSMSRNEQFF. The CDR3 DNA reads TGTGCCACCAGCAGGGGCCTCGGCTCGATGAGTCGCAATGAGCAGTTCTTC.

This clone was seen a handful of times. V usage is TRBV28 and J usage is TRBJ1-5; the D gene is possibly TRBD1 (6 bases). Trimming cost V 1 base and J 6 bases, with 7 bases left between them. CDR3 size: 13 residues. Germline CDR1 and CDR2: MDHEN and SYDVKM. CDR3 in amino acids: CASSLLGGQPQHF. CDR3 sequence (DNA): TGTGCCAGCAGTTTATTAGGGGGTCAGCCCCAGCATTTT.

The CDR3 nucleotides read TGCGCCAGCAGCTTGGCCAACGGACAGGGGTCCTACAATGAGCAGTTCTTC. Protein sequence: CASSLANGQGSYNEQFF. The chain links TRBV5-1 to TRBJ2-1; 9 bases are shared with TRBD1. Germline V gene sequence: CDR1 SGHRS, CDR2 YFSETQ. Unmatched junction bases numbered 5, after V lost 0 bases and J lost 1 base. The CDR3 is 17 residues long.

The CDR3 sequence is CASSQGGGTETQYF. The CDR3 DNA reads as TGTGCCAGCAGCCAAGGCGGGGGGACGGAGACCCAGTACTTC. The V call is TRBV3-1 (or the pseudogene TRBV3-2), the J call TRBJ2-5; 8 nucleotides line up with TRBD2. The CDR3 totals 14 residues. CDR1 is LGHDT and CDR2 is YNNKEL in the germline V gene (reference sequence). With V trimmed by 1 base and J by 5 bases, 3 bases remained unmatched.

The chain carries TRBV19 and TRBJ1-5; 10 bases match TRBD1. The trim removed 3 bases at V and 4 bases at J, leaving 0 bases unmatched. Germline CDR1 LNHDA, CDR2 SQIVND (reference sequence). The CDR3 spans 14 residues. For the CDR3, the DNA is TGTGCCAGTAGTATGGGACAGGGGAATCAGCCCCAGCATTTT. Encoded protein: CASSMGQGNQPQHF.

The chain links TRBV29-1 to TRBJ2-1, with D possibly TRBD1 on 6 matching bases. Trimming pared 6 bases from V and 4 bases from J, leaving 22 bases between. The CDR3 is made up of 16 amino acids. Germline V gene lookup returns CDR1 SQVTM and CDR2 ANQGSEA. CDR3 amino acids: CSVPKDSSQGYNEQFF. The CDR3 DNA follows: TGCAGCGTACCGAAGGATAGCTCACAGGGTTACAATGAGCAGTTCTTC.

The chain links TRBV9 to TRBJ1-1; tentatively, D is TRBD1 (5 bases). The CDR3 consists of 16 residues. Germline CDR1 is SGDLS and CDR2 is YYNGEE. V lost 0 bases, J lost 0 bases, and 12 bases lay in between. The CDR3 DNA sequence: TGTGCCAGCAGCGTAGGGCAGGGCTTCATGAACACTGAAGCTTTCTTT. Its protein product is CASSVGQGFMNTEAFF. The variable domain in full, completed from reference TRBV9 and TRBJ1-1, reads DSGVTQTPKHLITATGQRVTLRCSPRSGDLSVYWYQQSLDQGLQFLIQYYNGEERAKGNILERFSAQQFPDLHSELNLSSLELGDSALYFCASSVGQGFMNTEAFFGQGTRLTVV.

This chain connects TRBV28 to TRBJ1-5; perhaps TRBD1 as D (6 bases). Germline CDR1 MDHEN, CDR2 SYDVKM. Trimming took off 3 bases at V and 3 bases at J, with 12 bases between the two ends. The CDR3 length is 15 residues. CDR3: CASSFWPGDNQPQHF. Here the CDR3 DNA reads TGTGCCAGCAGTTTCTGGCCAGGGGACAATCAGCCCCAGCATTTT. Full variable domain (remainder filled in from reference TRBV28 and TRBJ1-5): DVKVTQSSRYLVKRTGEKVFLECVQDMDHENMFWYRQDPGLGLRLIYFSYDVKMKEKGDIPEGYSVSREKKERFSLILESASTNQTSMYLCASSFWPGDNQPQHFGDGTRLSIL.

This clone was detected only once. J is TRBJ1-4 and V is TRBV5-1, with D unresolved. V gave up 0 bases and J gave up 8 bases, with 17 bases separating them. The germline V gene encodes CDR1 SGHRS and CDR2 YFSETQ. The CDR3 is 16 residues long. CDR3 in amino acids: CASSLGFSPTGEKLFF. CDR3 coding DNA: TGCGCCAGCAGCTTGGGGTTCAGTCCCACGGGGGAAAAACTGTTTTTT.

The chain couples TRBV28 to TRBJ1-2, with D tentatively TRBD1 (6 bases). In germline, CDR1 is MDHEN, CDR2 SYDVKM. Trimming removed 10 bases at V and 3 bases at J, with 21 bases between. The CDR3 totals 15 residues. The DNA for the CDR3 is TGTGCCACCCTCTCCGGGACGGGGGGCTACTATGGCTACACCTTC. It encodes CATLSGTGGYYGYTF.

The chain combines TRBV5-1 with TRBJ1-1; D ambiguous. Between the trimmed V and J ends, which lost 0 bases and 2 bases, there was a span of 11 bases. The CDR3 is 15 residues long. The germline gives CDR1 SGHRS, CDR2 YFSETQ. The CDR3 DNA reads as TGCGCCAGCAGCTTGGTTGGGGTCTCAAACACTGAAGCTTTCTTT. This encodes CASSLVGVSNTEAFF.